Sequencing of this T cell receptor beta chain was carried out in a study of blood T cell repertoires in COVID-19. About the research overall: From T cells, B-cell-depleted T cells, or PBMCs came the material, which was cDNA or gDNA.

In the original workflow: Estimation of nucleated cell counts was performed using reference gene primer amplification. The table came from immunoSEQ multiplex PCR; TCRdb's copy has only in-frame clones and leaves some out. V and J calls plus clone size are reproduced from that table; the DNA served to infer D and trimming. There are about 130,000 clones in the sample; roughly 80% occur only once, and roughly 5% lies in the top ten. J lost 7 bases, V lost 4 bases, and 10 bases had no gene match. CDR3 size: 13 residues. CDR1 is SQVTM, CDR2 ANQGSEA, per germline. The receptor was derived from a man in his sixties with acute or convalescent COVID-19. The sample taken for sequencing was peripheral blood. The chain carries TRBV29-1 and TRBJ2-7; TRBD1 agrees at 7 bases. The CDR3 DNA reads TGCAGCGTTGCCTCAACTGTCAGGGGGGAGCAGTACTTC. Translating it yields CSVASTVRGEQYF.